These 27 T cell receptor beta chains originate from one sample sequenced in a study of breast tumors, draining lymph nodes, adjacent tissues. The lymph nodes were axillary draining lymph nodes from breast cancer patients. In TCRdb, the multiplex PCR reads were re-called with MiXCR into one record per CDR3 protein. The sample contains 100,000 to 150,000 distinct CDR3 sequences, 15% to 20% of which appear only once. Material for sequencing was axillary lymph node tissue. The receptors here all came from a female donor with breast cancer. Some clones in this sample may be carry-over from other donors' samples.

This clonotype was recorded at least ten times. The chain has TRBV2 and TRBJ1-4, with D uncertain. V lost 7 bases and J 8 bases, leaving 14 bases between the germline ends. This CDR3 region has 13 residues. The germline gives CDR1 SNHLY, CDR2 FYNNEI. The CDR3 region is CASIGEALEKLFF. The CDR3 DNA is TGTGCCAGCATTGGAGAGGCATTGGAAAAACTGTTTTTT. Looking up the rest from reference TRBV2 and TRBJ1-4 gives the full variable domain: EPEVTQTPSHQVTQMGQEVILRCVPISNHLYFYWYRQILGQKVEFLVSFYNNEISEKSEIFDDQFSVERPDGSNFTLKIRSTKLEDSAMYFCASIGEALEKLFFGSGTQLSVL.

This clonotype was recorded only once. This chain connects TRBV10-2 to TRBJ2-7, with 9 bases matching TRBD2. This CDR3 is built from 17 residues. Germline V lookup: CDR1 WSHSY, CDR2 SAAADI. V was pared by 0 bases and J by 7 bases, with 13 bases of the junction left unmatched. The CDR3 protein is CASSESTLASGALEQYF. In nucleotides, the CDR3 is TGCGCCAGCAGTGAGTCGACTCTGGCTAGCGGGGCCCTGGAGCAGTACTTC.

This clonotype was recorded at least ten times. The rearrangement links TRBV3-1 to TRBJ1-6; a weak D match, TRBD1 (5 bases). This CDR3 comprises 12 residues. The germline V and J ends were trimmed by 1 base and 13 bases, with 8 bases remaining between them. CDR1 LGHDT and CDR2 YNNKEL come from the germline V gene (reference sequence). Here the CDR3 reads CASSQARGPLHF. DNA for the CDR3: TGTGCCAGCAGCCAAGCAAGGGGCCCCCTCCACTTT.

Comments on this clonotype: A clone one base away is much larger, so this may be a read error. The chain carries TRBV18 and TRBJ2-5; D not certain. This CDR3 region has 15 residues. V was clipped by 3 bases and J by 3 bases, with 14 bases between them. Germline V gives CDR1 KGHSH, CDR2 LQKENI. CDR3 in DNA: TGTGCCAGCTCACCTAGACAATCCGCGGAAGAGACCCAGTACTTC. Translated, it gives CASSPRQSAEETQYF.

This clonotype was counted at least ten times. V and J are TRBV4-1 and TRBJ2-1; D perhaps matches TRBD1 (7 bases). CDR1 is MGHRA and CDR2 is YSYEKL in the germline V gene. The V and J ends lost 5 bases and 8 bases respectively, with 22 bases between them. The CDR3 sequence is 16 residues long. As DNA, the CDR3 is TGCGCCAGCAGCACTCCGGGGCGGAGGGGGCTGGATGAGCAGTTCTTC. Translated, it gives CASSTPGRRGLDEQFF.

The chain recombines TRBV3-1 with TRBJ2-5; possible D gene TRBD2, 5 bases. This CDR3 comprises 14 residues. V lost 2 bases, J lost 9 bases, and 16 bases lay in between. Germline V gene data show CDR1 as LGHDT and CDR2 as YNNKEL (reference sequence). In nucleotides, the CDR3 is TGTGCCAGCAGCCAATCGGGAACCTCGGAGGCCCAGTACTTC. It encodes CASSQSGTSEAQYF.

The chain joins TRBV27 to TRBJ2-5, with 10 nucleotides matching TRBD1. This CDR3 has 16 amino acids. Trimming cost V 5 bases and J 1 base; bases outside gene matches: 7. Per germline, CDR1 MNHEY and CDR2 SMNVEV (reference sequence). The CDR3 DNA is TGTGCCAGCAGTCCGGGACAGGGGCGGGCCCAAGAGACCCAGTACTTC. Amino acids: CASSPGQGRAQETQYF.

The table lists this clonotype with many counts. The chain carries TRBV7-2 and TRBJ1-4, with 8 bases fitting TRBD1. This CDR3 region has 15 residues. V trimming: 2 bases; J trimming: 7 bases; junction bases outside the gene matches: 6. The germline V gene encodes CDR1 SGHTA and CDR2 FQGNSA. CDR3 DNA sequence: TGTGCCAGCAGCTTAATGGGACAGGCCGGTGAAAAACTGTTTTTT. This translates into CASSLMGQAGEKLFF.

A remark on this clonotype: Possible read error: a much larger clone is one base away. This chain uses TRBV12-3 or TRBV12-4 with TRBJ1-5, with D uncertain. The CDR3 length is 14 residues. For the CDR3, the DNA is TGTGCCAGCAGTTTCATCGCAGACGATCAGCCCCGGCATTTT. It specifies CASSFIADDQPRHF.

A note on this clonotype: A much larger clone is a single base away; this may be a read error. A read error is likely, as this CDR3 ends without the conserved phenylalanine or tryptophan. J is TRBJ2-5 and V is TRBV25-1; tentatively, D is TRBD1 (7 bases). V lost 4 bases to trimming and J lost 4 bases, with 16 bases between them. Per germline, CDR1 MGHDK and CDR2 SYGVNS. The CDR3 is 15 amino acids. The CDR3 coding sequence is TGTGCCAGCAGTGGGGTGACAGGGACTTTAGAGACCCAGTACCTC. It codes for CASSGVTGTLETQYL.

The sample holds many counts of this clonotype. DNA of the CDR3: TGCGCCAGCAGCTTGGTAGGGACAGGCATCTATAATTCACCCCTCCACTTT. It encodes CASSLVGTGIYNSPLHF. The gene calls are TRBV5-1 and TRBJ1-6; 8 bases are shared with TRBD1. V lost 0 bases and J lost 3; bases outside the gene matches: 5. This CDR3 contains 17 residues. Germline V gene sequence: CDR1 SGHRS, CDR2 YFSETQ. Full variable domain (remainder filled in from reference TRBV5-1 and TRBJ1-6): KAGVTQTPRYLIKTRGQQVTLSCSPISGHRSVSWYQQTPGQGLQFLFEYFSETQRNKGNFPGRFSGRQFSNSRSEMNVSTLELGDSALYLCASSLVGTGIYNSPLHFGNGTRLTVT.

This clonotype was detected many times. This chain links TRBV20-1 with TRBJ2-7, with 8 bases identical to TRBD1. The CDR3 sequence is 13 residues long. Trimming at V came to 6 bases and at J to 1 base, leaving 5 bases not matched to a gene. The germline V gene encodes CDR1 DFQATT and CDR2 SNEGSKA (reference sequence). The CDR3 bases are TGCAGTGCAGGGGACAGGCGATCCTACGAGCAGTACTTC. It translates to CSAGDRRSYEQYF.

This clonotype occurred many times. The chain is built from TRBV12-3 or TRBV12-4 and TRBJ2-1; the match to TRBD2 covers 10 bases. With 8 bases clipped from V and 8 bases from J, the junction kept 12 bases outside the gene matches. The CDR3 length is 15 residues. The CDR3 region has the DNA TGTGCCAGCGGGGTCAGCGGGAGGGCCTATCATGAGCAGTTCTTC. Encoded protein: CASGVSGRAYHEQFF.

This clonotype appeared many times. The chain joins TRBV19 to TRBJ1-5; TRBD1 matches at 7 bases. The V gene's germline CDR1 is LNHDA and CDR2 SQIVND (reference sequence). The ends lost 4 bases at V and 3 bases at J; junction bases unmatched: 9. The CDR3 loop spans 16 amino acids. The CDR3 sequence is CASSTPGQLTNQPQHF. Here the CDR3 DNA reads TGTGCCAGTAGTACACCGGGACAGCTTACCAATCAGCCCCAGCATTTT.

Details on this clonotype: The junction shows a germline mismatch at one end, possibly a read error. The chain uses TRBV5-1 and TRBJ1-3; D is undetermined. Germline-derived CDR1 and CDR2 are SGHRS and YFSETQ. The CDR3 has 14 amino acids. CDR3 DNA: TGTGCCAGCAGGTTGGACTACTCTGGAAACACCATATATTTT. It codes for CASRLDYSGNTIYF. The full variable domain, completed using reference TRBV5-1 and TRBJ1-3, is KAGVTQTPRYLIKTRGQQVTLSCSPISGHRSVSWYQQTPGQGLQFLFEYFSETQRNKGNFPGRFSGRQFSNSRSEMNVSTLELGDSALYLCASRLDYSGNTIYFGEGSWLTVV.

This clonotype was recorded many times. Its ends do not fully match the called genes, so a read error is possible. The chain is built from TRBV7-7 and TRBJ2-5; D may be TRBD2 (6 bases). CDR3 length: 15 amino acids. CDR1 is SSHAT and CDR2 is FNYEAQ in the germline V gene (reference sequence). Here the CDR3 reads CASSQFRGKGETQYF. The CDR3 DNA follows: TGTGCTAGCAGCCAATTTCGCGGGAAAGGAGAGACCCAGTACTTC.

This clonotype was picked up many times. V is TRBV11-1 and J is TRBJ1-2, with 7 bases lining up with TRBD1. V shed 4 bases, J shed 8 bases, and the junction held 7 bases outside the gene matches. The CDR3 runs to 13 residues. The V gene's germline CDR1 is SGHAT and CDR2 FQDESV (reference sequence). CDR3 nucleotide sequence: TGTGCCAGCAGCTCACCGACAGGGCAGGGCTACACCTTC. This codes for CASSSPTGQGYTF. The full variable domain, rest sourced from reference TRBV11-1 and TRBJ1-2, is EAEVAQSPRYKITEKSQAVAFWCDPISGHATLYWYRQILGQGPELLVQFQDESVVDDSQLPKDRFSAERLKGVDSTLKIQPAELGDSAMYLCASSSPTGQGYTFGSGTRLTVV.

This clonotype was found many times. The chain couples TRBV6-5 to TRBJ2-3, with 15 bases identical to TRBD2. The germline V gene has CDR1 MNHEY and CDR2 SVGAGI. Germline trimming cut 6 bases from V and 8 bases from J; bases unmatched to any gene: 6. The CDR3 contains 15 residues. The CDR3 DNA reads TGTGCCAGCAGCCTTGGGACTAGCGGGAGGACTACGCAGTATTTT. Residues: CASSLGTSGRTTQYF.

Concerning this clonotype: This may come from a read error, since a much larger clone is one base off. The chain has TRBV6-1 and TRBJ2-1; D possibly corresponds to TRBD1 (5 bases). In germline, CDR1 is MNHNS, CDR2 SASEGT. Deletions cut 4 bases from V and 4 bases from J, with 20 bases between. The CDR3 runs to 17 residues. The CDR3 here is CASSAHRRGRVYNEQFF. The CDR3 bases are TGTGCCAGCAGTGCCCACAGAAGGGGCAGAGTATACAATGAGCAGTTCTTC.

Of note for this clonotype: Since a much larger clone is just one base distant, this may be a read error. The chain couples TRBV10-3 to TRBJ2-5, with TRBD2 matching 12 bases. The CDR3 extends over 16 amino acids. Germline values: CDR1 ENHRY, CDR2 SYGVKD. CDR3 residues: CAISELAGGTQEAQYF. The DNA for the CDR3 is TGTGCCATCAGTGAACTAGCGGGGGGCACACAAGAGGCCCAGTACTTC.

As for this clonotype: A read error may be the cause here, since a much bigger clone is one base away. The rearrangement joins TRBV28 to TRBJ2-7, with D perhaps assigned TRBD1 or TRBD2 (7 bases each). Trimming took 5 bases from V and 7 from J, leaving 27 bases between them. The V gene's germline CDR1 is MDHEN and CDR2 SYDVKM. The CDR3 spans 17 residues. Here the CDR3 reads CASSVTGAGARLGEQYF. The CDR3 coding sequence is TGTGCCAGCAGTGTCACAGGGGCGGGAGCTAGACTAGGGGAGCAGTACTTC. The complete variable domain, with remaining parts taken from reference TRBV28 and TRBJ2-7, reads DVKVTQSSRYLVKRTGEKVFLECVQDMDHENMFWYRQDPGLGLRLIYFSYDVKMKEKGDIPEGYSVSREKKERFSLILESASTNQTSMYLCASSVTGAGARLGEQYFGPGTRLTVT.

This clonotype occurred many times. The chain combines TRBV6-2 or TRBV6-3 with TRBJ2-1; D is perhaps TRBD1 (6 bases). The CDR3 runs 11 residues. The germline gives CDR1 MNHEY, CDR2 SVGEGT. Trimming shortened V by 8 bases and J by 10 bases, and 12 bases separated the two germline ends. The CDR3 DNA follows: TGTGCCAGCGGCCCAGGGGACGAGCAGTTCTTC. This encodes CASGPGDEQFF.

This clonotype was found many times. The V call is TRBV7-3, the J call TRBJ2-3, with D perhaps TRBD2 (5 bases). This CDR3 region has 14 residues. Trimming left V 2 bases short and J 2 bases short, with 8 bases between. Germline-derived CDR1 and CDR2 are SGHTA and FQGTGA. The CDR3 spells CASSLRRDTDTQYF. The CDR3 DNA sequence: TGTGCCAGCAGCTTACGCCGGGACACAGATACGCAGTATTTT.

In the case of this clonotype: A much bigger clone sits one base away, suggesting this may be a read error. The rearrangement links TRBV19 to TRBJ2-7; D is perhaps TRBD2 (5 bases). Germline V gene sequence: CDR1 LNHDA, CDR2 SQIVND (reference sequence). V was cut by 9 bases and J by 5 bases, with 17 bases left in between. This CDR3 comprises 13 residues. CDR3 protein: CASGPGLGNEQYF. CDR3 sequence (DNA): TGTGCCAGCGGTCCGGGATTAGGGAACGAGCAGTACTTC.

This clonotype appeared a few times. The V and J genes are TRBV3-1 and TRBJ2-4; tentatively, D is TRBD1 (5 bases). The CDR3 extends over 12 amino acids. Germline CDR1 and CDR2: LGHDT and YNNKEL (reference sequence). The V end was cut by 5 bases, the J end by 7 bases, with 9 bases between. The DNA of the CDR3 is TGTGCCAGCAGCTTAAACAGGAACATTCAGTACTTC. This sequence encodes CASSLNRNIQYF.

The chain recombines TRBV18 with TRBJ2-2; unclear D gene. Germline lookup yields CDR1 KGHSH and CDR2 LQKENI. The CDR3 has 13 residues. V gave up 2 bases and J gave up 4 bases, with 5 bases separating them. CDR3 bases: TGTGCCAGCTCACCATCGGCCACCGGGGAGCTGTTTTTT. Translating it yields CASSPSATGELFF.

This clonotype has a count of ten or more. This chain joins TRBV4-1 and TRBJ1-2; D is undetermined. Germline-derived CDR1 and CDR2 are MGHRA and YSYEKL. The CDR3 is 14 amino acids. Trimming removed 1 base at V and 0 bases at J, with 6 bases between. The CDR3 loop is CASSQGSANYGYTF. The CDR3, as DNA: TGCGCCAGCAGCCAAGGATCCGCTAACTATGGCTACACCTTC.